This T cell receptor beta chain was recorded in a study of HIV-infected patients and healthy controls. Study findings and constraints: CDR3 sharing between individuals was lower in HIV-infected patients than in healthy controls.

Reverse transcription used about 510 ng RNA and constant-region primers for alpha and beta. Alpha and beta chain libraries were made separately by chain-specific third strand synthesis with multiplexing indices. A 5' RACE adapter with a random hexamer and the SP2 primer site was joined to cDNA. The SP2 site served as the priming point for second strand synthesis. Each CDR3 protein gets one entry after TCRdb re-called the 5' RACE reads with MiXCR. The data contain some 25,000 distinct CDR3 sequences, 8% to 10% of them seen just once; the ten biggest clones take up 3% to 4.5%. The sample holds a few counts of this clonotype. Its antigen is undetermined. No cell fractionation was done, so the repertoire covers all unsorted peripheral blood T cells. The sequence was obtained from an adult in good health. The source material was blood.

CDR3: CASSFSPGGRGEQYF. DNA of the CDR3: TGTGCCAGCAGCTTCAGCCCGGGGGGCCGGGGCGAGCAGTACTTC. J is TRBJ2-7 and V is TRBV7-8, with D tentatively TRBD2 (7 bases). V lost 3 bases and J lost 6, with 18 bases in between. Germline lookup yields CDR1 SGHVS and CDR2 FQNEAQ. The CDR3 loop spans 15 amino acids. Filled out from reference TRBV7-8 and TRBJ2-7, the complete variable domain reads GAGVSQSPRYKVAKRGQDVALRCDPISGHVSLFWYQQALGQGPEFLTYFQNEAQLDKSGLPSDRFFAERPEGSVSTLKIQRTQQEDSAVYLCASSFSPGGRGEQYFGPGTRLTVT.